This section outlines one TCR beta chain sequence together with its context. This sample is drawn from a study of control samples from healthy donors and cancer patients. TCRdb keeps only in-frame clones here, not all; method: immunoSEQ multiplex PCR. The data contain about 150,000 clones, roughly 92% of them seen just once; the ten biggest clones take up 0.55% to 0.7%. Germline CDR1 is LGHNA and CDR2 is YNFKEQ. The V segment lost 1 base and the J segment 2 bases; nucleotides outside the gene matches: 11. This CDR3 is built from 18 residues. The chain joins TRBV4-2 to TRBJ2-3; 8 nucleotides line up with TRBD2. The sequence was obtained from a woman under 40 in good health. The sequencing input was blood. This CDR3 is CASSQATQREFSTDTQYF. The CDR3 DNA is TGTGCCAGCAGCCAAGCTACCCAGCGGGAGTTTTCCACAGATACGCAGTATTTT.